The 19 T cell receptor beta chains listed next were all sequenced from one sample in a study of OX40 agonist ivuxolimab in advanced cancers. Generated by immunoSEQ multiplex PCR, the TCRdb table keeps only in-frame clones and is missing some. The sample contains over 75,000 clones, roughly 88% of which appear only once. The sample consisted of CD4+ or CD8+ T cells sorted from blood, taken in a trial of the OX40 agonist ivuxolimab. Receptor source: an adult with an advanced solid tumor such as melanoma, head and neck, liver or kidney cancer.

The rearrangement joins TRBV28 to TRBJ2-7; TRBD2 matches at 7 bases. Germline V lookup: CDR1 MDHEN, CDR2 SYDVKM. The ends lost 7 bases at V and 3 bases at J; junction bases unmatched: 15. The CDR3 sequence is 16 residues long. The CDR3 DNA reads as TGTGCCAGCATTGCCGTCCGGGACTACCGAAACTACGAGCAGTACTTC. Encoded protein: CASIAVRDYRNYEQYF.

The chain employs TRBV10-3 and TRBJ1-2; the match to TRBD1 covers 8 bases. V lost 0 bases and J lost 7; bases outside the gene matches: 7. The CDR3 has 15 amino acids. CDR1 is ENHRY, CDR2 SYGVKD, per germline. In nucleotides, the CDR3 is TGTGCCATCAGTGAGTCGGGCAGGGGGCATAGTGGCTACACCTTC. Translated: CAISESGRGHSGYTF.

The CDR3 is CASSPLGRTGGFQPQHF. CDR3 bases: TGTGCCAGCAGTCCCCTCGGTCGGACAGGGGGCTTTCAGCCCCAGCATTTT. The gene calls are TRBV28 and TRBJ1-5; 11 nucleotides match TRBD1. This CDR3 comprises 17 residues. V trimming: 5 bases; J trimming: 6 bases; junction bases outside the gene matches: 12. Germline V CDR1 and CDR2: MDHEN, SYDVKM.

V usage is TRBV27 and J usage is TRBJ2-7, with TRBD1 as a possible D gene (7 bases). Germline CDR1 reads MNHEY; CDR2 reads SMNVEV (reference sequence). The CDR3 length is 22 residues. Trimming took 2 bases from V and 4 from J, leaving 36 bases between them. Here the CDR3 DNA reads TGTGCCAGCAGTTTAAGGGTTGGTCAGGGGGGCGTACGGGAGAAGTTCGGGTACGAGCAGTACTTC. Protein: CASSLRVGQGGVREKFGYEQYF.

There are a few counts of this clone. The CDR3 nucleotides are TGTGCCAGCAGCTCCCGAATCTCCTCTGGAAACACCATATATTTT. Amino acid sequence: CASSSRISSGNTIYF. The chain carries TRBV7-9 and TRBJ1-3; D gene ambiguous. The CDR3 spans 15 residues. Trimming stripped 4 bases from V and 0 bases from J, with 10 bases between. Germline V CDR1 and CDR2: SEHNR, FQNEAQ (reference sequence). Full variable domain (remainder filled in from reference TRBV7-9 and TRBJ1-3): DTGVSQNPRHKITKRGQNVTFRCDPISEHNRLYWYRQTLGQGPEFLTYFQNEAQLEKSRLLSDRFSAERPKGSFSTLEIQRTEQGDSAMYLCASSSRISSGNTIYFGEGSWLTVV.

The chain carries TRBV19 and TRBJ2-3; D not certain. Per the germline V gene, CDR1 is LNHDA and CDR2 is SQIVND (reference sequence). The V end lost 5 bases, the J end lost 0 bases, and 9 bases lay between the germline ends. CDR3 length: 14 amino acids. The CDR3 coding sequence is TGTGCCAGTAGTCAAAGGCTGAGCACAGATACGCAGTATTTT. The encoded protein is CASSQRLSTDTQYF.

The CDR3 loop is CASSLSRDNEKLFF. The CDR3, as DNA: TGTGCCAGCAGCTTAAGCAGGGATAATGAAAAACTGTTTTTT. This chain connects TRBV7-2 to TRBJ1-4; D possibly corresponds to TRBD1 (5 bases). The length of the CDR3 is 14 residues. The V end lost 2 bases, the J end lost 4 bases, and 8 bases lay between the germline ends. CDR1 is SGHTA, CDR2 FQGNSA, per germline.

This chain joins TRBV6-6 and TRBJ2-5, with 10 bases fitting TRBD2. This CDR3 has 10 amino acids. From germline, CDR1 is MNHNY and CDR2 SVGAGI (reference sequence). The CDR3 spells CASGRETQYF. The DNA of the CDR3 is TGTGCTAGCGGGAGGGAGACCCAGTACTTC.

The CDR3: CASSERQTLYEQYF. CDR3 in DNA: TGTGCCAGCAGTGAGAGACAGACTCTCTACGAGCAGTACTTC. The V call is TRBV2, the J call TRBJ2-7, with D perhaps matching TRBD1 (5 bases). Germline loops: CDR1 SNHLY, CDR2 FYNNEI. Trimming took off 3 bases at V and 3 bases at J, with 12 bases between the two ends. The CDR3 loop spans 14 amino acids.

V usage is TRBV5-4 and J usage is TRBJ2-5; 7 nucleotides agree with TRBD2. V shed 5 bases and J 1 base; nucleotides not matched to a gene: 11. The CDR3 consists of 16 residues. Germline-derived CDR1 and CDR2 are SGHNT and YYREEE (reference sequence). In nucleotides, the CDR3 is TGTGCCAGCAGTTTACCACTAGCGCGAAGCCAAGAGACCCAGTACTTC. Translated: CASSLPLARSQETQYF.

The V call is TRBV4-3, the J call TRBJ2-3; 11 bases map to TRBD1. Looked up from germline, CDR1 is LGHNA and CDR2 is YSLEER. This CDR3 contains 15 residues. The V and J ends lost 1 base and 7 bases, in that order; junction bases with no gene match: 4. CDR3 loop: CASSQVGQGAYTQYF. Written as DNA, the CDR3 is TGCGCCAGCAGCCAAGTCGGACAGGGGGCCTATACGCAGTATTTT.

This chain joins TRBV19 and TRBJ2-7, with no clear D. The CDR3 is 15 residues long. V was cut by 5 bases and J by 1 base, with 15 bases left in between. The germline V gene has CDR1 LNHDA and CDR2 SQIVND (reference sequence). CDR3 region: CASSANGQLSYEQYF. CDR3 sequence (DNA): TGTGCCAGTAGTGCCAACGGGCAGTTGTCCTACGAGCAGTACTTC.

The chain joins TRBV5-1 to TRBJ2-2; D is undetermined. The germline gives CDR1 SGHRS, CDR2 YFSETQ. The CDR3 consists of 14 residues. The V and J ends lost 2 bases and 3 bases respectively, with 8 bases between them. The CDR3 region is CASSFRTDTGELFF. CDR3 DNA: TGCGCCAGCAGCTTTCGGACGGACACCGGGGAGCTGTTTTTT.

The sample holds one count of this clone. CDR3 sequence: CASSVAGLALYEQYF. CDR3 nucleotide sequence: TGTGCCAGCAGCGTAGCGGGACTAGCGCTATACGAGCAGTACTTC. The chain combines TRBV9 with TRBJ2-7, with 10 bases aligning to TRBD2. V lost 0 bases to trimming and J lost 4 bases; unmatched junction nucleotides: 4. Looked up from germline, CDR1 is SGDLS and CDR2 is YYNGEE. The CDR3 runs to 15 residues.

In this sample, this clone turned up once. V gene TRBV7-6 combines with J gene TRBJ2-2; D not resolved. The V and J ends lost 1 base and 2 bases respectively, with 5 bases between them. The germline gives CDR1 SGHVS, CDR2 FNYEAQ. There are 14 residues in the CDR3. CDR3 sequence (DNA): TGTGCCAGCAGCTTAGGTACCAACACCGGGGAGCTGTTTTTT. Translated: CASSLGTNTGELFF.

The chain links TRBV14 to TRBJ2-7; D is possibly TRBD2 (6 bases). Germline V gene sequence: CDR1 SGHDN, CDR2 FVKESK. The CDR3 totals 13 residues. Trimming shortened V by 0 bases and J by 4 bases, and 7 bases separated the two germline ends. CDR3 in DNA: TGTGCCAGCAGCCAAGACCGGGGGTACGAGCAGTACTTC. This translates into CASSQDRGYEQYF.

The genes are TRBV2 and TRBJ2-2, with 10 positions matching TRBD2. This CDR3 has 17 residues. The trim removed 8 bases at V and 5 bases at J, leaving 14 bases unmatched. Germline CDR1 is SNHLY and CDR2 is FYNNEI. CDR3 sequence: CASLLGQRTSGTGELFF. DNA for the CDR3: TGTGCCAGCCTTCTCGGTCAGAGGACTAGCGGTACCGGGGAGCTGTTTTTT.

The chain carries TRBV5-4 and TRBJ2-1; 16 bases line up with TRBD2. The V gene end was trimmed by 4 bases and the J gene end by 5 bases; junction bases not matched to a gene: 6. This CDR3 spans 17 amino acids. Germline CDR1 is SGHNT and CDR2 is YYREEE (reference sequence). CDR3 amino acids: CASSPGTSGRGHNEQFF. Here the CDR3 DNA reads TGTGCCAGCAGCCCGGGGACTAGCGGGAGGGGGCACAATGAGCAGTTCTTC.

The CDR3 sequence is CASSLLGPGSDYTF. CDR3 nucleotide sequence: TGTGCCAGCAGTTTATTGGGGCCAGGGAGTGACTACACCTTC. The J gene is TRBJ1-2, the V gene TRBV27; D is possibly TRBD1 (5 bases). The CDR3 covers 14 residues. Trimming shortened V by 1 base and J by 10 bases, and 16 bases separated the two germline ends. Germline assignment: CDR1 MNHEY and CDR2 SMNVEV (reference sequence).